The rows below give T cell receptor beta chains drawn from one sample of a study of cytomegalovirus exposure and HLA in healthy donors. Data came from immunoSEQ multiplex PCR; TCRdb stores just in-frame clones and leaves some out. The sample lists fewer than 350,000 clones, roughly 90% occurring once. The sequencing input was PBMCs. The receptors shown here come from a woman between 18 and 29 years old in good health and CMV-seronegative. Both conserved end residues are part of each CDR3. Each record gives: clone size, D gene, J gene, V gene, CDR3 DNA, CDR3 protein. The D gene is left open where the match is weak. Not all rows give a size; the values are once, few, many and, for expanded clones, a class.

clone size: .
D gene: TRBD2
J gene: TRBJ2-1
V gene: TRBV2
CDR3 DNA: TGTGCCAGCACCCCGGGACTACCCTACAATGAGCAGTTCTTC
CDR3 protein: CASTPGLPYNEQFF

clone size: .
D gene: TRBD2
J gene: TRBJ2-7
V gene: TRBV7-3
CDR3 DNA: TGTGCCAGCGGACCCGGGACTAGCGGGGGGGTGATCGAGCAGTACTTC
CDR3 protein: CASGPGTSGGVIEQYF

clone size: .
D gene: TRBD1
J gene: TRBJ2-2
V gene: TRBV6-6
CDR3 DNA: TGTGCCAGCAGTTACCTGGACAGGGGGCGCACCGGGGAGCTGTTTTTT
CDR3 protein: CASSYLDRGRTGELFF

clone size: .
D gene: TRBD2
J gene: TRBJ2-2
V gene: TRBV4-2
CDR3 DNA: TGTGCCAGCAGCCAAGATCTGAGGTTGGGACTAGTATACTCCGGGGAGCTGTTTTTT
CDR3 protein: CASSQDLRLGLVYSGELFF

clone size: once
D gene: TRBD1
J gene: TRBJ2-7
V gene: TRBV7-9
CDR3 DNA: TGTTCCAGCAGCTACGGACAGGTGCTAACCTACGAGCAGTACTTC
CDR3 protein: CSSSYGQVLTYEQYF

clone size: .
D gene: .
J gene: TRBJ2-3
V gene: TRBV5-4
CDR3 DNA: TGTGCCAGCAGCCCGACATACACAGATACGCAGTATTTT
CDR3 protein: CASSPTYTDTQYF

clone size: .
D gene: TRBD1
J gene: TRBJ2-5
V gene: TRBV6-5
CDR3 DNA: TGTGCCAGCAGTAGGACAGGGAAAGAGACCCAGTACTTC
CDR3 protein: CASSRTGKETQYF

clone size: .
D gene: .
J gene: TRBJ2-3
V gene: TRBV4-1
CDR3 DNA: TGCGCCAGCAGCCAAGGCGGCATGGGTGTCGCAGATACGCAGTATTTT
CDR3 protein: CASSQGGMGVADTQYF

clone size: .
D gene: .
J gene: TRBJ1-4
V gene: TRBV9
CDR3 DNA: TGTGCCAGCAGCGTTACCTCAGGGGCGAATGAAAAACTGTTTTTT
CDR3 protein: CASSVTSGANEKLFF

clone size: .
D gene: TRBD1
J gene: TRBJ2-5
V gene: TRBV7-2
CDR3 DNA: TGTGCCAGCAGCCACGGGACAGGGAACGCCCAGTACTTC
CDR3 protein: CASSHGTGNAQYF

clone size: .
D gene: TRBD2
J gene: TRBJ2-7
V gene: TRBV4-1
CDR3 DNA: TGCGCCAGCAGCCAACTACTAGCGGGGGGGCGGTACGAGCAGTACTTC
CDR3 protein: CASSQLLAGGRYEQYF

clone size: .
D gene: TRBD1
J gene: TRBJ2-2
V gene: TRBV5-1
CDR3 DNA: TGCGCCAGCAGCCCCGACAGGGGGCAAGACACCGGGGAGCTGTTTTTT
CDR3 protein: CASSPDRGQDTGELFF

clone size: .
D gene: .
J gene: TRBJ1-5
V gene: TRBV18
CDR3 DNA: TGTGCCAGCTCACCAGACAGAAATCAGCCCCAGCATTTT
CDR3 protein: CASSPDRNQPQHF

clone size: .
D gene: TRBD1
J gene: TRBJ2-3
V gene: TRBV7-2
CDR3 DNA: TGTGCCAGCAGCGGACAGGGAAGCACAGATACGCAGTATTTT
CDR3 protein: CASSGQGSTDTQYF

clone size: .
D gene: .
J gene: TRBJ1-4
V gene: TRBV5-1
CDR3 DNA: TGCGCCAGCAGCTTGATGGCAGGAGGCAGAAAAAAACTGTTTTTT
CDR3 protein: CASSLMAGGRKKLFF

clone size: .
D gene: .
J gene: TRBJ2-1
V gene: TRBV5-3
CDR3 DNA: TGTGCCAGAAGCCCCCGCGGTCCTGCCTCCTACAATGAGCAGTTCTTC
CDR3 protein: CARSPRGPASYNEQFF

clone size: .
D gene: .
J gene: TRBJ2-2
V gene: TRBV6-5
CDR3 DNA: TGTGCCAGCAGTTACCCCCTCACCGGGGAGCTGTTTTTT
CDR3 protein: CASSYPLTGELFF

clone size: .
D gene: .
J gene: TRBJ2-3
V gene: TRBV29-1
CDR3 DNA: TGCAGCGTTGGGATACTAAAGGGGGCAGATACGCAGTATTTT
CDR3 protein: CSVGILKGADTQYF

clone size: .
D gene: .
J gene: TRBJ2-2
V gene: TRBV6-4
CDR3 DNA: TGTGCCAGCAGTGAACTTCTGAACACCGGGGAGCTGTTTTTT
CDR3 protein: CASSELLNTGELFF

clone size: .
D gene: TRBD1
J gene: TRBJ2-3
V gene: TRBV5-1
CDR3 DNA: TGCGCCAGCAGCTTGGGGGGGACAGGGGATACAGATACGCAGTATTTT
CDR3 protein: CASSLGGTGDTDTQYF

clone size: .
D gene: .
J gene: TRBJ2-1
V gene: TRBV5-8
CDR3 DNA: TGTGCCAGCAGCCCAGGGGCCAGCTCCTACAATGAGCAGTTCTTC
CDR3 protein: CASSPGASSYNEQFF

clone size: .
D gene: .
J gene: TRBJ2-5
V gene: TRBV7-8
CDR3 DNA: TGTGCCAGCAGCCACCCTTCTTCGGTAGTGACAGGAGTTTACCAAGAGACCCAGTACTTC
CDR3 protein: CASSHPSSVVTGVYQETQYF

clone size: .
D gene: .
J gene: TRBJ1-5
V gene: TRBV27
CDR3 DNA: TGTGCCAGCAGTTTATCGCAGGGCAACTACAATCAGCCCCAGCATTTT
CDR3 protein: CASSLSQGNYNQPQHF

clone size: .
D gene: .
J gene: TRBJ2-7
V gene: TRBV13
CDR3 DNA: TGTGCCAGCAGCTTAGGTAATACGGCGGCAGCAGCCTACGAGCAGTACTTC
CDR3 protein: CASSLGNTAAAAYEQYF

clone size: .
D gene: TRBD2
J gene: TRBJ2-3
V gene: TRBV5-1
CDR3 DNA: TGCGCCAGCAGCACCGCTAGCGGGGGACGAGATACGCAGTATTTT
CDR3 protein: CASSTASGGRDTQYF

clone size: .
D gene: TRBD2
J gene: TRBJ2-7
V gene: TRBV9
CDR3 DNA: TGTGCCAGCAGCGTATCGGGGCTAGCGGGGAACGAGCAGTACTTC
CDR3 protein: CASSVSGLAGNEQYF

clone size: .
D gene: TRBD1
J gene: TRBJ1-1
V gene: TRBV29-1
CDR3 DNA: TGCAGCGTTCAGGGGGTTTGGACTGAAGCTTTCTTT
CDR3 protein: CSVQGVWTEAFF

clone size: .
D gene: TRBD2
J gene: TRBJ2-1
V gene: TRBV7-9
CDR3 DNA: TGTGCCAGCAGCTTAGGCAGTAGCGGGGGGGCCTATGAGCAGTTCTTC
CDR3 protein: CASSLGSSGGAYEQFF

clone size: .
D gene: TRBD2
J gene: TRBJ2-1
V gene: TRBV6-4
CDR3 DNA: TGTGCCAGCAGTGACTCGATGTTAGCGGGGTACAATGAGCAGTTCTTC
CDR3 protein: CASSDSMLAGYNEQFF

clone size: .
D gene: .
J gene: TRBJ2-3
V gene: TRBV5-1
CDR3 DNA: TGCGCCAGCAGCTTGGGACTCGAGAGAGATACGCAGTATTTT
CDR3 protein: CASSLGLERDTQYF

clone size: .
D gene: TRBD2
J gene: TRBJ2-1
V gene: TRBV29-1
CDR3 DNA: TGCAGCGTTGAGAAGACTAGCGGGGGGGAGCAGTTCTTC
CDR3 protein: CSVEKTSGGEQFF

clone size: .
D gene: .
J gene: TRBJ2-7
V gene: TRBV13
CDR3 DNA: TGTGCCAGCAGCTTAGGGGGAGGGGGGAAATACGAGCAGTACTTC
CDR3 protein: CASSLGGGGKYEQYF

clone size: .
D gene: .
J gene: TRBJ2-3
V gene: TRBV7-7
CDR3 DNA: TGTGCTAGCAGCTCGCGTGGAACGGGGGATACGCAGTATTTT
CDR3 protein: CASSSRGTGDTQYF

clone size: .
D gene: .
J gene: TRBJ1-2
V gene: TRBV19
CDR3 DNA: TGTGCCAGTAGTATAGCCAGGGCTAACTATGGCTACACCTTC
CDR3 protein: CASSIARANYGYTF

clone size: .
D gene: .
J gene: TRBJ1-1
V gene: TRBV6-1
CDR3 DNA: TGTGCCAGCAGTGAATTGGGGCAGGGAGAAGCTTTCTTT
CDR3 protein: CASSELGQGEAFF

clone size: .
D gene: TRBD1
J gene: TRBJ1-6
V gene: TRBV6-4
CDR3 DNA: TGTGCCAGCAGTGACGGACAGGGGAATTCACCCCTCCACTTT
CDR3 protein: CASSDGQGNSPLHF

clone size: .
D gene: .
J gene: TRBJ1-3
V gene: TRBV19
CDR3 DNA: TGTGCCAGTAGCTGGGGGGTCTCTGGAAACACCATATATTTT
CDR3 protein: CASSWGVSGNTIYF

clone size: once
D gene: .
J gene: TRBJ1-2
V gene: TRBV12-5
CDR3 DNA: TGTGCTAGTGGTTTGGACGGGAACTATGGCTACACCTTC
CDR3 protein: CASGLDGNYGYTF

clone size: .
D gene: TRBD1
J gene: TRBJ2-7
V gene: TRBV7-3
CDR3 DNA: TGTGCCAGCAGCCTCACAGGGGGGTCCTACGAGCAGTACTTC
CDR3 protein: CASSLTGGSYEQYF

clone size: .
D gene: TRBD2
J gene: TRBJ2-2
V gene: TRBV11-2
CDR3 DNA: TGTGCCATCCTGGGGAGGGGACTAACCGGGGAGCTGTTTTTT
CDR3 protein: CAILGRGLTGELFF

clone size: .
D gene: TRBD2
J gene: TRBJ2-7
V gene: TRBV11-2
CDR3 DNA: TGTGCCAGCAGCTTCCCGCGCGGGGGGTGGGGCAGGCGGTACGAGCAGTACTTC
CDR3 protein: CASSFPRGGWGRRYEQYF

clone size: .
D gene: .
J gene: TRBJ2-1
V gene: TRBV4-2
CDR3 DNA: TGTGCCAGCAGCCAAGCAGGCGCAGCCTACAATGAGCAGTTCTTC
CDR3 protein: CASSQAGAAYNEQFF

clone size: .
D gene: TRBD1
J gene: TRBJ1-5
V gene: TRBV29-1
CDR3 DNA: TGCAGCGTTGAAAGACAGGGGGAGACCCGCAATCAGCCCCAGCATTTT
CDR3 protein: CSVERQGETRNQPQHF

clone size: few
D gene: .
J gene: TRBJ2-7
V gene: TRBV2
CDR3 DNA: TGTGCCAGCAGAGGGACAACCTCCTACGAGCAGTACTTC
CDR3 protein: CASRGTTSYEQYF

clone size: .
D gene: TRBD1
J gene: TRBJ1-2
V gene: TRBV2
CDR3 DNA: TGTGCCAGCAGTGACTTTGCCCCAGGGGGCATTGATGGCTACACCTTC
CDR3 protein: CASSDFAPGGIDGYTF

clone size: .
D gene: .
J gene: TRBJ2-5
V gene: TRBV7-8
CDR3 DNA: TGTGCCAGCAGGCTGGGACTGCCTTGGCGGCAAGAGACCCAGTACTTC
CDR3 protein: CASRLGLPWRQETQYF

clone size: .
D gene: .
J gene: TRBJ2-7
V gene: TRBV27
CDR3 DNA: TGTGCCAGCAGTCGGGCGGGCACAGCGAGGAGTTACGAGCAGTACTTC
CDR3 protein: CASSRAGTARSYEQYF

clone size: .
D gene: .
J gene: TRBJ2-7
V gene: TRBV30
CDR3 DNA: TGTGCCTGGAACAAGGGAGTTGCCTACGAGCAGTACTTC
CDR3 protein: CAWNKGVAYEQYF

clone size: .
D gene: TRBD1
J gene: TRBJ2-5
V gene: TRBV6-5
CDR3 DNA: TGTGCCAGCAGTGGGGACAGGGGCCCCCAGTACTTC
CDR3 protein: CASSGDRGPQYF

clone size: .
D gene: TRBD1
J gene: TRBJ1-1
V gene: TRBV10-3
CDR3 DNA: TGTGCCATCAGTGAGTATACAGGGGGCGCGACTGAAGCTTTCTTT
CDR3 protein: CAISEYTGGATEAFF

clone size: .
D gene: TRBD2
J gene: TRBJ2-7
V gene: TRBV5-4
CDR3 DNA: TGTGCCAGCAGCTTTGGGGGGGGAGCTTACGAGCAGTACTTC
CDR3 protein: CASSFGGGAYEQYF

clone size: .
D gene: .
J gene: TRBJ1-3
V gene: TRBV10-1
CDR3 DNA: TGCGCCAGCAGTGAGTTCACAGGAGTAACTGGAAACACCATATATTTT
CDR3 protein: CASSEFTGVTGNTIYF

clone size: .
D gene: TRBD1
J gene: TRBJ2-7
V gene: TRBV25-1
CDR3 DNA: TGTGCCAGCAGTGGAGGGACAGGGGGCTTAAACCTTCTCGAGCAGTACTTC
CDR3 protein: CASSGGTGGLNLLEQYF

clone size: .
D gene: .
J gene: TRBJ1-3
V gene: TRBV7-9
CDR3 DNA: TGTGCCAGCAGCTCCGGGACTCCCTTTCGGCATTTT
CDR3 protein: CASSSGTPFRHF

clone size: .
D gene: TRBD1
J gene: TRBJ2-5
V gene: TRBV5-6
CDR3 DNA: TGTGCCAGCAGCTCATCACAGGGGGCGTGGGAGACCCAGTACTTC
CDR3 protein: CASSSSQGAWETQYF